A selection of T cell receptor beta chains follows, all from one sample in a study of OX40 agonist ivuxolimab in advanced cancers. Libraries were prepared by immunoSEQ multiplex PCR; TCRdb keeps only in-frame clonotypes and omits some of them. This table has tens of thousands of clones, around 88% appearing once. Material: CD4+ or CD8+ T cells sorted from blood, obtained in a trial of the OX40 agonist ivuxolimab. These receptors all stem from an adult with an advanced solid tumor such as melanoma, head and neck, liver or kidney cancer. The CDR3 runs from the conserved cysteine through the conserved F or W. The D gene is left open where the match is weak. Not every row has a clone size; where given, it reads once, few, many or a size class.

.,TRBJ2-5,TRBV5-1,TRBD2,CASSSILAGGSETQYF,TGCGCCAGCAGCTCGATACTAGCGGGAGGGTCAGAGACCCAGTACTTC
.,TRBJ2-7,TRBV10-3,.,CAINRDLTYEQYF,TGTGCCATCAACCGGGACTTGACCTACGAGCAGTACTTC
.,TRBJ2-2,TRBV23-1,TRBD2,CASSPLGLAGGPSNTGELFF,TGCGCCAGCAGTCCGCTAGGACTAGCGGGAGGGCCTTCGAACACCGGGGAGCTGTTTTTT
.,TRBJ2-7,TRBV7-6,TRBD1,CASSFPGQAQYF,TGTGCCAGCAGCTTTCCGGGACAGGCACAGTACTTC
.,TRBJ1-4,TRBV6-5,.,CASTAQGNEKLFF,TGTGCCAGCACCGCCCAGGGTAATGAAAAACTGTTTTTT
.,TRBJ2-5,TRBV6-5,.,CASKNSRETQYF,TGTGCCAGCAAAAACTCCAGGGAGACCCAGTACTTC
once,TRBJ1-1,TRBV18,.,CASSPWGNTEAFF,TGTGCCAGCTCACCATGGGGGAACACTGAAGCTTTCTTT
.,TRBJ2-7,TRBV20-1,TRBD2,CSALSGKQYF,TGCAGTGCTCTTAGCGGGAAGCAGTACTTC
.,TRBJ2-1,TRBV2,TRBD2,CASTEGELAGDNEQFF,TGTGCCAGCACCGAGGGCGAACTAGCGGGGGACAATGAGCAGTTCTTC
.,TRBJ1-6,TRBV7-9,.,CASSFTGIDSPLHF,TGTGCCAGCAGCTTTACGGGGATTGATTCACCCCTCCACTTT
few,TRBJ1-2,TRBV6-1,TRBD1,CASIREQGAHNGYTF,TGTGCCAGCATTCGAGAACAGGGGGCCCACAATGGCTACACCTTC
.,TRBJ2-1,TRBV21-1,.,CASSLRLRDRVPQFF,TGTGCCAGCAGCCTACGCCTCCGGGACAGGGTCCCTCAGTTCTTC
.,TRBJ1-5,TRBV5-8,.,CASSLRQGYNQPQHF,TGTGCCAGCAGCTTGAGGCAGGGATACAATCAGCCCCAGCATTTT
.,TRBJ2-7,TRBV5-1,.,CASSFSAISYEQYF,TGCGCCAGCAGCTTTTCAGCTATCTCCTACGAGCAGTACTTC
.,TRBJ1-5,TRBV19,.,CASSIFQGFGNQPQHF,TGTGCCAGTAGTATTTTTCAGGGGTTCGGGAATCAGCCCCAGCATTTT